This T cell receptor beta chain was sequenced in a study of blood T cell repertoires in COVID-19 (dated by TCRdb to the early 2020s). Some background on the complete study: Samples from collaborators originated in the United States, Italy and Spain and spanned both the acute and convalescent phases of COVID-19. The prospective study material was composed of cDNA or gDNA derived from T cells, B-cell-depleted T cells, or PBMCs. Subjects who had been exposed to COVID-19, were actively infected with it, or had recovered from it provided the deeply sampled blood TCRbeta repertoires that made up the dataset. The repertoires were released in a freely available public database meant as a resource for research on the immune response to SARS-CoV-2. The samples were drawn from the first 160 participants of the ongoing ImmuneRACE study and from 950 to 1,500 subjects provided by 6 global collaborators. Nearly every sample came with metadata listing a de-identified subject ID, COVID-19 status, age in years and sex. Where available, HLA class I and class II types were taken from metadata supplied by the sample provider and were not determined by assay-based typing. Paper-wide results and their limitations: Clinical and demographic metadata were provided uncurated, with the amount varying by source and participant.

TCRbeta CDR3 regions were amplified from genomic DNA by means of the immunoSEQ Assay, a bias-controlled multiplex PCR. The authors processed their data as follows. Within the assay, amplification of reference gene primers was used to estimate how many nucleated cells each sample contained. To quantify the absolute abundance of each unique TCRbeta CDR3 rearrangement, sequence reads were collapsed and filtered. For each sample, productive Simpson clonality was calculated as the square root of Simpson's diversity index over productive rearrangements. Entries here come from immuneACCESS through TCRdb and include only in-frame sequences with V and J called. Some clones fail to appear in such tables; in the studies checked, an unresolved V gene covers under half of the shortfall, and the cause of the remainder is unknown. V and J calls and clone size follow that table, whereas D and trimming were derived from the DNA. Counted in this sample were around 220,000 clones; roughly 80% of them appeared once. The ten largest clones add up to 15% to 20% of the sample.

The collaborating institutions used their own protocols to collect whole blood in K2EDTA tubes. For TCRbeta analysis, collaborators shipped samples as frozen whole blood, isolated PBMCs, or DNA extracted from either of those sample types. V loses 2 bases of germline sequence and J loses 7 bases, and the interval between the two ends is 9 bases. For CDR1 and CDR2, the germline V gene (reference sequence) lists LGHDT and YNNKEL. Including cysteine and phenylalanine, the CDR3 has 14 amino acids. Here the CDR3 DNA is all that survives: 42 bases in frame from base 1. In this sample, this clone turned up once. Its antigen remains unidentified. Base-call qualities are not available, and no considerably larger clone is one nucleotide away.

The clonotype originates from a man under 40 with active or convalescent COVID-19. The V and J genes are TRBV3-1 (or the pseudogene TRBV3-2) and TRBJ1-6; TRBD1 could be the D gene, as 5 bases match. Material for sequencing was peripheral blood. CDR3 reads: CASSQTGVNSPLHF. The sequenced DNA: TGTGCCAGCAGCCAAACAGGAGTCAATTCACCCCTCCACTTT.